The sequence of this TCR beta chain was determined in a study of CXCR3-negative and CXCR3-positive naive CD8 T cells. Study-level points and caveats: TRB CDR3 hydrophobicity was greater in CXCR3-positive naive cells than in CXCR3-negative naive cells.

For this clonotype: Its antigen is not known.

The method, 5' RACE with UMI labels, was used to prepare the TRB cDNA libraries. From the 5' RACE reads, TCRdb lists one entry per CDR3 protein and no DNA. The sample totals some 120,000 distinct CDR3 sequences. The receptor was derived from a human donor in good health. Some clones in this sample may be carry-over from other donors' samples. The sample taken for sequencing was naive CXCR3+ CD8+ T cells from blood. Documented subset: CD45RO-CCR7+CD27+CD95- naive CD8+ T cells expressing CXCR3 (TNR3+).

CDR3 residues: CASSQDNSPYEQYF. The V gene is TRBV4-3, the J gene TRBJ2-7. Germline V gene lookup returns CDR1 LGHNA and CDR2 YSLEER. The CDR3 has 14 amino acids.